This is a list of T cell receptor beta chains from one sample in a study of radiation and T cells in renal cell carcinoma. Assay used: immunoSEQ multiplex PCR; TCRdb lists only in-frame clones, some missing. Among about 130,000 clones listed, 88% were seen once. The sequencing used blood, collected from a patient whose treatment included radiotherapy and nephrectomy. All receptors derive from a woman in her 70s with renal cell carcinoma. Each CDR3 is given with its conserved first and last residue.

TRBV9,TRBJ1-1,CASSAWTGRETEAFF
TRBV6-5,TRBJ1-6,CASSFPDPGSPLHF
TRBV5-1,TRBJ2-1,CASSLDRSYNEQFF
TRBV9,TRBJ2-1,CASSPRVLPGNEQFF
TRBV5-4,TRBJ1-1,CASSPPDGSNTEAFF
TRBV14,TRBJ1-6,CASSRLSSYNSPLHF
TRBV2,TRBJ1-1,CASTSDTGTGAVAFF
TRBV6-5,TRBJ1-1,CASKDRGNTEAFF
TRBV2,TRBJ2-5,CASTGTNRETQYF
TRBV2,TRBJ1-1,CAKNTEAFF
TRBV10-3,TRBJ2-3,CAISGSYRRTDTQYF
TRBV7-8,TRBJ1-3,CASSATGWGNTIYF
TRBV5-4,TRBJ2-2,CASSSIRGTGELFF
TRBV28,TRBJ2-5,CASSPRQGEAETQYF
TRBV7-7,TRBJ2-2,CASSSGAASNTGELFF
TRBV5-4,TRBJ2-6,CASSLGGQGAAGANVLTF
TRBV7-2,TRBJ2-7,CASSLVSGGLYEQYF
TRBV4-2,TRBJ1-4,CASSQATGPMNEKLFF
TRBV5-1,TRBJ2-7,CASSPLAVSYEQYF
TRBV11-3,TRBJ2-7,CASSLDPYEQYF
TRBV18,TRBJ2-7,CASSPTGAYEQYF
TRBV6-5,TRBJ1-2,CASSYSFARSYGYTF
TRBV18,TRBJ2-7,CASSPSLEAYEQYF
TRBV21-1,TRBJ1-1,CASSKPAKPNTEAFF
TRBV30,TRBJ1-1,CAGNDRDVAFF
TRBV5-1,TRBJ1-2,CASSGLPGQLTGYTF
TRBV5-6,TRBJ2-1,CASSTGQGQQFF
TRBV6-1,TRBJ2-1,CASSGQGDNEQFF
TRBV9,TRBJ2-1,CASGPPGQGFNEQFF
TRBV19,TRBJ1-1,CASSHGTGVNTEAFF
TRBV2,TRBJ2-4,CASSKSGVVKNIQYF
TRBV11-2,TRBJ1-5,CASSLGAVNQPQHF
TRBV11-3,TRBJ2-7,CASSLGRGSYEQYF
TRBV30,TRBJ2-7,CAWSVGQGATYEQYF
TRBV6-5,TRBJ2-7,CASRRDRNIYEQYF
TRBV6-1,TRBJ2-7,CASSEVRISYEQYF
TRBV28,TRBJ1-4,CASSLTATNEKLFF
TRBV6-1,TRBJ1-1,CASTVGGWDTEAFF
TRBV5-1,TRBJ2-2,CASSSLGDANTGELFF
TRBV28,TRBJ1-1,CASSPPTEGPEAFF
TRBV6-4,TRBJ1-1,CASSDRRNTEAFF
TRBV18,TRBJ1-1,CASSPQTSNTEAFF
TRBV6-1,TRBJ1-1,CASSAPARATEAFF
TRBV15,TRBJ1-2,CATSRPQGFAYGYTF
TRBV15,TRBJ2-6,CATSALRAGANVLTF
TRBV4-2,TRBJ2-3,CASSQDGLAGASSTDTQYF
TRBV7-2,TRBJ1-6,CASSQRQGYNSPLHF
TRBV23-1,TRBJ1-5,CASSPECYSNQPQHF
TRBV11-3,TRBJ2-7,CASSFPDSRGEQYF
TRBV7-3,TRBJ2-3,CASSSGLLTSTDTQYF
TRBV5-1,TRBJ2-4,CASRSQGAKNIQYF
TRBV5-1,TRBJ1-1,CASSLEPGLGTEAFF
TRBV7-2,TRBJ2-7,CASSLRGPTYEQYF
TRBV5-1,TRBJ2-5,CASSSRGETQYF
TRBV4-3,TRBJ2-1,CASSQDTGTTTTPSSYNEQFF